The 20 T cell receptor beta chains below all came from one sample that was sequenced in a study of regulatory T cells in long-lasting Graves disease. The authors built TCR beta libraries using iRepertoire HTBI primers and Arm-PCR of CDR3 regions. In TCRdb, the multiplex PCR reads were re-called with MiXCR into one record per CDR3 protein. Among more than 450,000 distinct CDR3 sequences listed, around 11% were seen once. Time point specified: newly diagnosed GD, antithyroid drugs for less than 3 months. There was RNA extracted from PBMCs, and the TCR library was made from it. This sample was shared with a second study, whose subject was T cells in Graves' hyperthyroidism and ophthalmopathy.

Specimen: peripheral blood mononuclear cells (PBMCs), collected at new diagnosis, from a patient treated with antithyroid drugs. The receptors originated from a woman younger than 45 with Graves disease.

There are many counts of this clonotype. The chain carries TRBV11-2 and TRBJ2-7, with 10 bases matching TRBD2. The CDR3 has 13 residues. The germline V gene has CDR1 SGHAT and CDR2 FQNNGV. Unmatched junction bases numbered 4, after V lost 9 bases and J lost 2 bases. CDR3 coding DNA: TGTGCCAGTAGAACTAGCGGGGCCTACGAGCAGTACTTC. Encoded protein: CASRTSGAYEQYF.

This clonotype was observed many times. V and J are TRBV7-2 and TRBJ2-3; a possible D gene is TRBD1 (6 bases). Trimming cost V 0 bases and J 5 bases, with 9 bases left between them. This CDR3 is built from 14 residues. Germline V gene sequence: CDR1 SGHTA, CDR2 FQGNSA. The CDR3 DNA sequence: TGTGCCAGCAGCTTAGCGGGGGCGGGAGATACGCAGTATTTT. This sequence encodes CASSLAGAGDTQYF.

In this sample, this clonotype turned up a few times. This chain links TRBV29-1 with TRBJ2-2; no clear D gene. V was shortened by 6 bases and J by 5 bases, with 13 bases between the two germline ends. Germline-derived CDR1 and CDR2 are SQVTM and ANQGSEA. The CDR3 is 13 residues long. The CDR3: CSVGGGWTGELFF. The CDR3 nucleotides are TGCAGCGTGGGTGGTGGCTGGACCGGGGAGCTGTTTTTT.

V gene TRBV28 combines with J gene TRBJ2-5; TRBD2 might be the D (5 bases). V shed 7 bases and J shed 2 bases, with 11 bases lying between them. The CDR3 is 13 residues long. Germline V gene sequence: CDR1 MDHEN, CDR2 SYDVKM. The CDR3 reads CASNLSGQETQYF. The CDR3, as DNA: TGTGCCAGCAACCTTTCGGGGCAAGAGACCCAGTACTTC.

This clonotype was seen repeatedly, ten times or more. This sequence joins TRBV7-2 and TRBJ2-7; D not resolved. CDR1 SGHTA and CDR2 FQGNSA come from the germline V gene. The V and J ends lost 5 bases and 2 bases respectively, with 10 bases between them. The CDR3 consists of 13 residues. DNA for the CDR3: TGTGCCAGCAGCCCCCATCCGGCCTACGAGCAGTACTTC. Translating gives CASSPHPAYEQYF.

This clonotype occurred a few times. The CDR3 carries no conserved terminal phenylalanine or tryptophan, so it likely arises from a read error. The limits of the CDR3 on the DNA are not certain, so only TCRdb's listed CDR3 is given. V gene TRBV7-2 combines with J gene TRBJ2-7; no DNA check was done on the table's D call, TRBD1. Germline V gene sequence: CDR1 SGHTA, CDR2 FQGNSA. The CDR3 spans 11 residues, counting both ends. Here the CDR3 reads CASSIGTILEL.

This clonotype was recorded at least ten times. This chain connects TRBV11-1 to TRBJ2-3; a weak D match, TRBD1 (5 bases). The CDR3 consists of 13 residues. V gave up 2 bases and J gave up 4 bases, with 7 bases separating them. CDR1 is SGHAT and CDR2 is FQDESV in the germline V gene (reference sequence). The CDR3 sequence is CASSLWGPDTQYF. CDR3 nucleotide sequence: TGTGCCAGCAGCTTATGGGGCCCAGATACGCAGTATTTT.

Ten or more counts support this clonotype. The rearrangement uses TRBV3-1 and TRBJ2-7; no reliable D call. Trimming cost V 0 bases and J 5 bases, with 5 bases left between them. CDR1 and CDR2 from the germline V gene are LGHDT and YNNKEL (reference sequence). The CDR3 consists of 12 residues. The CDR3 DNA follows: TGTGCCAGCAGCCAAGACCTGAACGAGCAGTACTTC. Its protein product is CASSQDLNEQYF.

This clonotype was detected ten times or more. The gene calls are TRBV2 and TRBJ2-3; D may be TRBD1 (5 bases). The CDR3 is 14 residues long. V was cut by 6 bases and J by 10 bases, with 20 bases left in between. The germline V gene encodes CDR1 SNHLY and CDR2 FYNNEI. CDR3 sequence (DNA): TGTGCCAGCAGGGTCCTAGGGGTCGAGGAAGCGCAGTATTTT. It codes for CASRVLGVEEAQYF.

The sample holds many counts of this clonotype. The DNA for the CDR3 is TGTGCCAGCAGCCCGGGTAGGGCTAGCACAGATACGCAGTATTTT. It yields the protein CASSPGRASTDTQYF. The chain couples TRBV5-4 to TRBJ2-3; D is ambiguous. The V end was cut by 4 bases, the J end by 0 bases, with 12 bases between. The CDR3 loop spans 15 amino acids. Germline V gene lookup returns CDR1 SGHNT and CDR2 YYREEE (reference sequence).

This clonotype has a count of ten or more. The gene calls are TRBV30 and TRBJ1-3; D unclear. Trimming removed 4 bases from V and 2 bases from J, with 6 bases in between. There are 12 residues in the CDR3. From germline, CDR1 is GTSNPN and CDR2 SVGIG (reference sequence). CDR3 sequence reads: CAWKRAGNTIYF. The CDR3 region has the DNA TGTGCCTGGAAACGGGCTGGAAACACCATATATTTT.

The rearrangement links TRBV20-1 to TRBJ2-7; possible D gene TRBD2, 5 bases. V gave up 5 bases and J gave up 2 bases, with 16 bases separating them. CDR1 and CDR2 (germline): DFQATT, SNEGSKA (reference sequence). CDR3 size: 14 residues. Here the CDR3 DNA reads TGCAGTGCTCGCCGTAGGGAGTACGCCTACGAGCAGTACTTC. It codes for CSARRREYAYEQYF.

This clonotype was picked up many times. The gene calls are TRBV18 and TRBJ1-1; D gene unclear. From germline, CDR1 is KGHSH and CDR2 LQKENI. The CDR3 runs 12 residues. Trimming took off 6 bases at V and 5 bases at J, with 10 bases between the two ends. DNA for the CDR3: TGTGCCAGCTCGCTCGACACGACTGAAGCTTTCTTT. This gives the protein CASSLDTTEAFF.

This chain links TRBV7-2 with TRBJ1-5; D is unresolved. Per germline, CDR1 SGHTA and CDR2 FQGNSA. The germline V and J ends were trimmed by 5 bases and 6 bases, with 11 bases remaining between them. The CDR3 has 13 amino acids. The CDR3 loop reads CASSPERGQPQHF. In nucleotides, the CDR3 is TGTGCCAGCAGCCCCGAGCGAGGTCAGCCCCAGCATTTT.

This clonotype appeared a few times. This chain uses TRBV29-1 with TRBJ1-2; TRBD1 matches at 11 bases. This CDR3 is built from 13 residues. From germline, CDR1 is SQVTM and CDR2 ANQGSEA. The J segment lost 8 bases and the V segment lost 4 bases, leaving 6 bases of the junction unmatched. Here the CDR3 reads CSVAGQGVYGYTF. DNA for the CDR3: TGCAGCGTTGCGGGACAGGGGGTATACGGCTACACCTTC.

This clonotype was recorded many times. The V gene is TRBV9, the J gene TRBJ2-5; TRBD1 matches 7 bases. The germline V gene has CDR1 SGDLS and CDR2 YYNGEE. The CDR3 loop spans 13 amino acids. Unmatched junction bases numbered 6, after V lost 7 bases and J lost 3 bases. CDR3 protein: CASSGTVEETQYF. Here the CDR3 DNA reads TGTGCCAGCTCGGGGACAGTAGAAGAGACCCAGTACTTC.

The V gene is TRBV28, the J gene TRBJ2-7; 11 bases match TRBD2. Per the germline V gene, CDR1 is MDHEN and CDR2 is SYDVKM. This CDR3 is built from 16 residues. Trimming cost V 4 bases and J 12 bases; bases outside gene matches: 17. The CDR3 spells CASSSPGLAEAPTGYF. The CDR3 DNA reads TGTGCCAGCAGTTCACCGGGACTAGCGGAAGCCCCGACGGGGTACTTC.

This clonotype was seen repeatedly, ten times or more. V and J are TRBV19 and TRBJ2-6; D may be TRBD1 (5 bases). Germline V CDR1 and CDR2: LNHDA, SQIVND (reference sequence). CDR3 length: 18 amino acids. The ends were cut back, 5 bases at V and 0 bases at J, with 17 bases in the middle. CDR3 in DNA: TGTGCCAGTAGTGGTGGGGCAGTAATAAGCTCTGGGGCCAACGTCCTGACTTTC. It translates to CASSGGAVISSGANVLTF.

Of note for this clonotype: Possible read error: a much larger clone is one base away. The genes are TRBV9 and TRBJ2-2; TRBD2 agrees at 10 bases. Trimming took 4 bases from V and 4 from J; bases not matched to a gene: 7. Germline CDR1 reads SGDLS; CDR2 reads YYNGEE. The CDR3 contains 16 residues. CDR3: CASSRRTSGVTGELFF. CDR3 coding DNA: TGTGCCAGCAGCCGGAGGACTAGCGGAGTCACCGGGGAGCTGTTTTTT.

This clonotype came up many times. This chain connects TRBV5-1 to TRBJ1-5, with D possibly matching TRBD1 (6 bases). Germline-derived CDR1 and CDR2 are SGHRS and YFSETQ. The CDR3 length is 14 residues. Trimming shortened V by 4 bases and J by 2 bases, and 10 bases separated the two germline ends. CDR3 DNA: TGCGCCAGCAGCGCGGAGGGGGGCAATCAGCCCCAGCATTTT. Residues: CASSAEGGNQPQHF.